The next 18 T cell receptor beta chains were all read from a single sample in a study of shared clonotypes between healthy human individuals. Profiled with immunoSEQ multiplex PCR; TCRdb holds only in-frame clones, not every one. The top ten clones hold 9.5% to 15% of a sample with fewer than 600,000 clones, around 78% of them seen once. Sample: PBMCs. The receptor set was obtained from a woman in her forties in good health. Some clones in this sample may be carry-over from other donors' samples.

The V gene is TRBV9, the J gene TRBJ1-5; no definite D call. Germline lookup yields CDR1 SGDLS and CDR2 YYNGEE. V gave up 2 bases and J gave up 4 bases, with 13 bases separating them. The CDR3 contains 15 residues. In DNA form, the CDR3 reads TGTGCCAGCAGCGTCGGAGGGCGACCAAATCAGCCCCAGCATTTT. It specifies CASSVGGRPNQPQHF.

This chain connects TRBV28 to TRBJ1-5; the match to TRBD1 covers 7 bases. The CDR3 runs 17 residues. Germline-derived CDR1 and CDR2 are MDHEN and SYDVKM. Trimming removed 10 bases from V and 1 base from J; junction bases left unmatched: 16. The CDR3 sequence: CATHLMDRLLSNQPQHF. The CDR3 DNA sequence: TGTGCCACCCACCTTATGGACAGGCTACTCAGCAATCAGCCCCAGCATTTT. The full variable domain, completed using reference TRBV28 and TRBJ1-5, is DVKVTQSSRYLVKRTGEKVFLECVQDMDHENMFWYRQDPGLGLRLIYFSYDVKMKEKGDIPEGYSVSREKKERFSLILESASTNQTSMYLCATHLMDRLLSNQPQHFGDGTRLSIL.

The chain uses TRBV4-1 and TRBJ1-4; unclear D gene. This CDR3 contains 14 residues. The germline V gene encodes CDR1 MGHRA and CDR2 YSYEKL. Trimming took off 1 base at V and 8 bases at J, with 11 bases between the two ends. The CDR3 DNA sequence: TGCGCCAGCAGCCAAGGTGCCAGAGAGGAAAAACTGTTTTTT. Translating it yields CASSQGAREEKLFF.

V is TRBV5-1 and J is TRBJ2-3; 12 bases line up with TRBD2. The V segment lost 4 bases and the J segment 5 bases; nucleotides outside the gene matches: 5. Germline values: CDR1 SGHRS, CDR2 YFSETQ. This CDR3 region has 15 residues. The chain's CDR3 is CASSPSGRAGDTQYF. The CDR3 DNA sequence: TGCGCCAGCAGCCCTAGCGGGAGGGCCGGAGATACGCAGTATTTT.

V usage is TRBV15 and J usage is TRBJ1-3; D gene unclear. Trimming cost V 0 bases and J 4 bases, with 13 bases left between them. The CDR3 contains 16 residues. Looked up from germline, CDR1 is LNHNV and CDR2 is YYDKDF (reference sequence). CDR3 sequence (DNA): TGTGCCACCAGCAGAGACCTGGGATCGGGCGGAAACACCATATATTTT. It encodes CATSRDLGSGGNTIYF.

The CDR3 DNA reads TGTGCCACCAGCAGAGATACCAGGGAGAGAAACACCATATATTTT. This encodes CATSRDTRERNTIYF. The V call is TRBV15, the J call TRBJ1-3, with a possible D match to TRBD1 (5 bases). The CDR3 covers 15 residues. V was cut by 0 bases and J by 5 bases, with 11 bases left in between. CDR1 LNHNV and CDR2 YYDKDF come from the germline V gene (reference sequence).

The gene calls are TRBV5-5 and TRBJ2-7; tentatively, D is TRBD1 or TRBD2 (5 bases each). Trimming stripped 4 bases from V and 0 bases from J, with 14 bases between. The CDR3 sequence is 15 residues long. CDR1 SGHKS and CDR2 YYEKEE come from the germline V gene (reference sequence). The CDR3 protein is CASSLGDPNSYEQYF. DNA for the CDR3: TGTGCCAGCAGCCTGGGGGACCCAAACTCCTACGAGCAGTACTTC.

The J gene is TRBJ2-5, the V gene TRBV28; TRBD1 might be the D (5 bases). V shed 4 bases and J shed 2 bases, with 8 bases lying between them. Germline CDR1 reads MDHEN; CDR2 reads SYDVKM. This CDR3 has 13 residues. Written as DNA, the CDR3 is TGTGCCAGCAGTTCAGGGAAGCAAGAGACCCAGTACTTC. Translation: CASSSGKQETQYF.

For the CDR3, the DNA is TGTGCCAGTAGTATCGGGACAGGGGGCGGAACCGGGGAGCTGTTTTTT. Protein product: CASSIGTGGGTGELFF. This chain joins TRBV19 and TRBJ2-2; TRBD1 matches 12 bases. Germline V gene data show CDR1 as LNHDA and CDR2 as SQIVND (reference sequence). The ends lost 3 bases at V and 5 bases at J; junction bases unmatched: 4. The CDR3 contains 16 residues.

The CDR3 loop is CASSVDSFGYTF. The DNA for the CDR3 is TGTGCCAGCAGCGTGGACAGCTTCGGCTACACCTTC. The chain carries TRBV7-9 and TRBJ1-2, with D perhaps TRBD1 (6 bases). Deletions cut 5 bases from V and 8 bases from J, with 12 bases between. The V gene's germline CDR1 is SEHNR and CDR2 FQNEAQ (reference sequence). This CDR3 has 12 residues.

This clone was recorded once. The chain couples TRBV7-3 to TRBJ2-3, with 8 bases fitting TRBD1. The CDR3 sequence is 15 residues long. CDR1 is SGHTA, CDR2 FQGTGA, per germline. V shed 4 bases, J shed 1 base, and the junction held 4 bases outside the gene matches. CDR3 sequence: CASSSTGVGTDTQYF. Here the CDR3 DNA reads TGTGCCAGCAGCTCGACAGGGGTAGGCACAGATACGCAGTATTTT.

The rearrangement links TRBV6-6 to TRBJ1-6, with 7 bases matching TRBD1. J gave up 4 bases and V 5 bases, and 8 bases lay outside the gene matches. This CDR3 spans 16 amino acids. Germline-derived CDR1 and CDR2 are MNHNY and SVGAGI (reference sequence). CDR3 loop: CASSRPQGNYNSPLHF. DNA for the CDR3: TGTGCCAGCAGTCGCCCACAGGGGAATTATAATTCACCCCTCCACTTT.

The V call is TRBV2, the J call TRBJ2-3; D is ambiguous. Trimming left V 1 base short and J 4 bases short, with 9 bases between. In germline, CDR1 is SNHLY, CDR2 FYNNEI. The CDR3 extends over 14 amino acids. This chain's CDR3 is CASSEGLRPDTQYF. In nucleotides, the CDR3 is TGTGCCAGCAGTGAAGGGCTACGACCAGATACGCAGTATTTT.

This clone occurred once. With a much larger clone just one base away, this may be a read error. The sample carries other DNA sequences with the same CDR3. The chain carries TRBV30 and TRBJ1-5; D may be TRBD1 (5 bases). The CDR3 totals 15 residues. Trimming stripped 4 bases from V and 7 bases from J, with 20 bases between. Germline V gene data show CDR1 as GTSNPN and CDR2 as SVGIG (reference sequence). This CDR3 reads CAWTSPTWRGQPQHF. The CDR3 region has the DNA TGTGCCTGGACTTCCCCGACCTGGAGGGGCCAGCCCCAGCATTTT.

Concerning this clone: One end of the junction does not line up with germline, which may come from a read error. The rearrangement joins TRBV5-1 to TRBJ2-2; TRBD1 matches 11 bases. The CDR3 loop spans 15 amino acids. Germline assignment: CDR1 SGHRS and CDR2 YFSETQ. The CDR3 DNA is TGCGCCAGCAGTTTGGGACAGGGGGTCACCGGGGAGCTGTTTTTT. Protein sequence: CASSLGQGVTGELFF.

In the case of this clone: With a far larger clone one base away, a read error is the likely cause. V gene TRBV9 combines with J gene TRBJ1-1, with D unclear. CDR3 length: 15 amino acids. Germline lookup yields CDR1 SGDLS and CDR2 YYNGEE. DNA for the CDR3: TGTGCCAGCAGCCCTCGCCCCGGGCTGAACGCTGAAGCTTTCTTT. This translates into CASSPRPGLNAEAFF.

The chain is built from TRBV5-4 and TRBJ2-7; D is uncertain. This CDR3 has 14 amino acids. Germline CDR1 is SGHNT and CDR2 is YYREEE (reference sequence). V was trimmed by 4 bases and J by 6 bases, leaving 17 bases between them. Here the CDR3 reads CASSRASLSSEQYF. In nucleotides, the CDR3 is TGTGCCAGCAGCCGCGCCTCCCTAAGCTCCGAGCAGTACTTC.

V is TRBV7-8 and J is TRBJ2-3; 8 positions match TRBD2. With V trimmed by 1 base and J by 4 bases, 4 bases remained unmatched. From germline, CDR1 is SGHVS and CDR2 FQNEAQ. There are 15 residues in the CDR3. The CDR3 coding sequence is TGTGCCAGCAGCTTAGGAGGACTAGCTCCAGATACGCAGTATTTT. Residues: CASSLGGLAPDTQYF.